This T cell receptor beta chain originates from a study of T-cell memory formation after mild COVID-19. Study at large: The two donors had largely donor-specific TCR clusters.

With respect to this clonotype: Antigen unknown.

The length of the CDR3 is 13 residues. The germline V gene encodes CDR1 LNHDA and CDR2 SQIVND (reference sequence). Trimming at V came to 1 base and at J to 11 bases, leaving 5 bases not matched to a gene. Study conclusions and caveats: Whether day 37 second-wave clones are SARS-CoV-2-specific was not confirmed.

MiXCR, run by TCRdb on the 5' RACE reads, gives a single entry per CDR3 protein. The sample shows under 350,000 distinct CDR3 sequences, roughly 16% of them seen only once. The chain uses TRBV19 and TRBJ2-1; 7 bases match TRBD2. This clonotype was sampled from a young man who had mild COVID-19 (a few samples of this study predate the infection). Cell type and time point are not known. What was sequenced was PBMCs or a T cell subset sorted from them (not recorded which). The CDR3 region has the DNA TGTGCCAGTAGTATAGCTAGCGGAGCGAAGCAGTTCTTC. Translation: CASSIASGAKQFF. The full variable domain, rest sourced from reference TRBV19 and TRBJ2-1, is DGGITQSPKYLFRKEGQNVTLSCEQNLNHDAMYWYRQDPGQGLRLIYYSQIVNDFQKGDIAEGYSVSREKKESFPLTVTSAQKNPTAFYLCASSIASGAKQFFGPGTRLTVL.